One T cell receptor (beta chain) is described in this entry. Its specificity is unknown. A read error may produce the germline difference seen at one junction end. The source of the sample is a study of T cells in Graves' hyperthyroidism and ophthalmopathy. General study results and limits: Most thyroid-expanded clonotypes above 0.001 were also found in blood.

Newly diagnosed patients aged 18 to 65 had hyperthyroidism of under 2 months' duration. Pregnant or lactating patients were excluded, as were those with uncontrolled infection or other autoimmune disease. TCR beta CDR3 regions were amplified from RNA transcripts. The HTBI primer set drove a first-round RT-PCR of the TCR CDR3. MiXCR was run by TCRdb on the multiplex PCR reads, yielding one entry per CDR3 protein. The table lists 560,000 or so distinct CDR3 sequences, 46% of them singletons. The specimen sequenced was peripheral blood or thyroid tissue (not recorded which). The source is a woman aged 18 to 35 with Graves' hyperthyroidism.

This CDR3 reads CASSLTEGAADTQYF. The CDR3 DNA follows: TGTGCCAGCAGTTTAACGGAGGGGGCAGCGGATACGCAGTATTTT. The rearrangement uses TRBV7-3 and TRBJ2-3; D possibly corresponds to TRBD1 (7 bases). The germline CDR1 and CDR2 sequences are SGHTA and FQGTGA. This CDR3 contains 15 residues.